These 22 T cell receptor beta chains came from one sample sequenced in a study of T cells in Graves' hyperthyroidism and ophthalmopathy. Using RNA transcripts as the source, TCR beta CDR3 regions were amplified. Initially, a first-round RT-PCR of the TCR CDR3 employed the HTBI primer set. TCRdb itself ran the multiplex PCR reads through MiXCR, one entry per CDR3 protein. The sample has roughly 740,000 distinct CDR3 sequences, about 15% seen once. The sample comprised blood. These receptors originate from a man between 18 and 35 years old with Graves' hyperthyroidism.

At least ten counts were recorded for this clonotype. The chain joins TRBV5-1 to TRBJ2-1; possible D gene TRBD1, 5 bases. Germline values: CDR1 SGHRS, CDR2 YFSETQ. Trimming removed 4 bases at V and 0 bases at J, with 11 bases between. The CDR3 runs 15 residues. The CDR3 here is CASSIDSRSYNEQFF. The CDR3 DNA follows: TGCGCCAGCAGCATTGACAGCCGCTCCTACAATGAGCAGTTCTTC.

The chain uses TRBV7-9 and TRBJ2-5; 13 positions agree with TRBD2. CDR1 SEHNR and CDR2 FQNEAQ come from the germline V gene (reference sequence). The length of the CDR3 is 15 residues. Trimming at V came to 5 bases and at J to 3 bases, leaving 3 bases not matched to a gene. The chain's CDR3 is CASSPGTSGKETQYF. The CDR3 bases are TGTGCCAGCAGCCCGGGGACTAGCGGGAAAGAGACCCAGTACTTC.

This clonotype was seen repeatedly, ten times or more. The chain has TRBV12-3 or TRBV12-4 and TRBJ1-2; tentatively, D is TRBD1 (6 bases). The CDR3 runs 16 residues. Trimming took off 7 bases at V and 0 bases at J, with 18 bases between the two ends. Here the CDR3 reads CASTFLRDTPNYGYTF. CDR3 sequence (DNA): TGTGCCAGCACGTTTTTACGGGACACCCCTAACTATGGCTACACCTTC.

The chain links TRBV5-6 to TRBJ2-1; D perhaps matches TRBD2 (5 bases). The CDR3 totals 15 residues. From germline, CDR1 is SGHDT and CDR2 YYEEEE. Deletions cut 4 bases from V and 0 bases from J, with 11 bases between. CDR3 DNA: TGTGCCAGCAGCGGTAGCGATAGCTCCTACAATGAGCAGTTCTTC. It is translated as CASSGSDSSYNEQFF.

The gene calls are TRBV29-1 and TRBJ2-1; tentative D call: TRBD1 (5 bases). Germline V gene sequence: CDR1 SQVTM, CDR2 ANQGSEA. Trimming took 6 bases from V and 2 from J, leaving 17 bases between them. The CDR3 runs to 15 residues. The CDR3 here is CSVYLARGAYNEQFF. For the CDR3, the DNA is TGCAGCGTCTATCTGGCAAGGGGCGCCTACAATGAGCAGTTCTTC.

The table lists this clonotype with many counts. V and J are TRBV2 and TRBJ2-2, with 8 bases that match TRBD2. The germline gives CDR1 SNHLY, CDR2 FYNNEI. With V trimmed by 11 bases and J by 4 bases, 9 bases remained unmatched. The CDR3 consists of 14 residues. CDR3 loop: CASLGREVTGELFF. DNA for the CDR3: TGTGCCTCCCTCGGGCGGGAGGTCACCGGGGAGCTGTTTTTT.

The CDR3 DNA reads as TGTGCCAGCATCGTAGAGAGGGGAGGTAGTGAGCAGTTCTTC. This encodes CASIVERGGSEQFF. The V and J genes are TRBV5-4 and TRBJ2-1; weak D call: TRBD2 (6 bases). CDR1 and CDR2 from the germline V gene are SGHNT and YYREEE (reference sequence). The CDR3 extends over 14 amino acids. Trimming shortened V by 6 bases and J by 9 bases, and 19 bases separated the two germline ends.

The V and J genes are TRBV7-9 and TRBJ2-7; D ambiguous. V was cut by 3 bases and J by 6 bases, with 9 bases left in between. CDR3 length equals 12 residues. CDR1 and CDR2 from the germline V gene are SEHNR and FQNEAQ (reference sequence). CDR3 sequence: CASSFTETEQYF. In DNA, the CDR3 is TGTGCCAGCAGCTTTACCGAGACCGAGCAGTACTTC.

The rearrangement joins TRBV28 to TRBJ2-5, with 12 positions matching TRBD2. Germline V gene data show CDR1 as MDHEN and CDR2 as SYDVKM. The V segment lost 3 bases and the J segment 5 bases; nucleotides outside the gene matches: 7. The CDR3 consists of 16 residues. The CDR3 reads CASSLLAGGPDETQYF. The CDR3 DNA is TGTGCCAGCAGTTTGCTAGCGGGAGGGCCGGATGAGACCCAGTACTTC.

This clonotype showed up many times. V and J are TRBV18 and TRBJ2-2; unclear D gene. V gave up 3 bases and J gave up 0 bases, with 5 bases separating them. The CDR3 loop spans 14 amino acids. Germline V gene data show CDR1 as KGHSH and CDR2 as LQKENI. Here the CDR3 reads CASSPIANTGELFF. CDR3 in DNA: TGTGCCAGCTCACCGATAGCGAACACCGGGGAGCTGTTTTTT. The complete variable domain, with remaining parts taken from reference TRBV18 and TRBJ2-2, reads NAGVMQNPRHLVRRRGQEARLRCSPMKGHSHVYWYRQLPEEGLKFMVYLQKENIIDESGMPKERFSAEFPKEGPSILRIQQVVRGDSAAYFCASSPIANTGELFFGEGSRLTVL.

The gene calls are TRBV18 and TRBJ2-7; 8 positions match TRBD1. The J segment lost 2 bases and the V segment lost 6 bases, leaving 9 bases of the junction unmatched. The germline V gene encodes CDR1 KGHSH and CDR2 LQKENI. The CDR3 extends over 15 amino acids. CDR3 nucleotide sequence: TGTGCCAGCTCCCGCGGACAGGGCCAAACCTACGAGCAGTACTTC. Translating it yields CASSRGQGQTYEQYF.

This clonotype was recorded at least ten times. The CDR3 region is CASSQTLGETEAFF. CDR3 nucleotides: TGTGCCAGCAGCCAAACCCTTGGGGAAACTGAAGCTTTCTTT. The chain employs TRBV3-1 and TRBJ1-1; D is ambiguous. The V and J ends lost 2 bases and 5 bases respectively, with 12 bases between them. The CDR3 runs to 14 residues. Germline V gene sequence: CDR1 LGHDT, CDR2 YNNKEL (reference sequence).

The chain couples TRBV29-1 to TRBJ2-2; TRBD2 is a possible D gene (6 bases). Trimming cost V 0 bases and J 1 base, with 12 bases left between them. The CDR3 is 16 amino acids. Germline V gene lookup returns CDR1 SQVTM and CDR2 ANQGSEA. CDR3 protein: CSVEETLRENTGELFF. CDR3 DNA sequence: TGCAGCGTTGAAGAGACCTTGCGGGAGAACACCGGGGAGCTGTTTTTT.

In this sample, this clonotype turned up a few times. V and J are TRBV6-1 and TRBJ2-7; a weak D match, TRBD2 (5 bases). V gave up 8 bases and J gave up 6 bases, with 17 bases separating them. This CDR3 has 13 residues. Germline assignment: CDR1 MNHNS and CDR2 SASEGT. The CDR3 here is CASSFTRAAEQYF. CDR3 coding DNA: TGTGCCAGCTCTTTCACAAGAGCGGCCGAGCAGTACTTC.

In its sample, this clonotype was seen many times. The chain couples TRBV18 to TRBJ2-3, with 7 positions matching TRBD2. Looked up from germline, CDR1 is KGHSH and CDR2 is LQKENI. This CDR3 spans 14 amino acids. V was clipped by 4 bases and J by 6 bases; unmatched bases: 7. As DNA, the CDR3 is TGTGCCAGCTCACTCCGGGAGGTCGAGGATACGCAGTATTTT. Translation gives CASSLREVEDTQYF.

A single count supports this clonotype. V and J are TRBV30 and TRBJ1-2; D is uncertain. In germline, CDR1 is GTSNPN, CDR2 SVGIG (reference sequence). This CDR3 region has 12 residues. V shed 4 bases and J shed 3 bases, with 9 bases lying between them. CDR3 region: CAWKYVHYGYTF. Here the CDR3 DNA reads TGTGCCTGGAAATACGTCCACTATGGCTACACCTTC.

This clonotype was found many times. The chain carries TRBV2 and TRBJ2-7, with a tentative D call TRBD2 (6 bases). This CDR3 region has 15 residues. Germline lookup yields CDR1 SNHLY and CDR2 FYNNEI. Trimming cost V 4 bases and J 0 bases, with 13 bases left between them. The CDR3 sequence: CASSVGGRSSYEQYF. CDR3 nucleotides: TGTGCCAGCAGTGTAGGAGGGAGAAGCTCCTACGAGCAGTACTTC.

This clonotype was counted a few times. V gene TRBV4-1 combines with J gene TRBJ2-2, with a tentative D call TRBD1 (6 bases). Trimming removed 0 bases from V and 5 bases from J, with 10 bases in between. This CDR3 spans 15 amino acids. From germline, CDR1 is MGHRA and CDR2 YSYEKL. The CDR3 here is CASSQEGTPTGELFF. The CDR3 DNA reads TGCGCCAGCAGCCAAGAAGGGACACCAACCGGGGAGCTGTTTTTT.

The rearrangement uses TRBV10-2 and TRBJ1-4; D not certain. The CDR3 covers 13 residues. V gave up 8 bases and J gave up 0 bases, with 7 bases separating them. Per the germline V gene, CDR1 is WSHSY and CDR2 is SAAADI. The CDR3 coding sequence is TGCGCCAGCCAAGCAGCAACTAATGAAAAACTGTTTTTT. It is translated as CASQAATNEKLFF.

The CDR3 nucleotides read TGTGCCAGCAAGGGAACCGCGGGGGAGCAGTTCTTC. It specifies CASKGTAGEQFF. The chain joins TRBV6-1 to TRBJ2-1; D is perhaps TRBD2 (6 bases). This CDR3 is 12 amino acids long. Germline V lookup: CDR1 MNHNS, CDR2 SASEGT. The germline V and J ends were trimmed by 7 bases and 10 bases, with 14 bases remaining between them.

As for this clonotype: This could be a read error, since a much larger clone is one nucleotide away. CDR3 in DNA: TGTGCCAGCAGTTACTCGACAGAGGGCACAGATACGCAGTATTTT. Its protein product is CASSYSTEGTDTQYF. The V and J genes are TRBV6-5 and TRBJ2-3; possibly TRBD1 for D (5 bases). Trimming left V 0 bases short and J 1 base short, with 8 bases between. Germline lookup yields CDR1 MNHEY and CDR2 SVGAGI. The CDR3 runs 15 residues.

This clonotype occurred a few times. The V gene is TRBV20-1, the J gene TRBJ2-1, with D tentatively TRBD1 or TRBD2 (5 bases each). The germline gives CDR1 DFQATT, CDR2 SNEGSKA (reference sequence). The CDR3 is made up of 15 amino acids. The germline V and J ends were trimmed by 6 bases and 2 bases, with 17 bases remaining between them. The DNA for the CDR3 is TGCAGTGCAGGAAAGACCGGGACGACCTACAATGAGCAGTTCTTC. Protein sequence: CSAGKTGTTYNEQFF.